This T cell receptor (beta chain) was obtained from a study of T cell responses to AZD1222 COVID-19 vaccine. Findings and limits, study-wide: Spike-specific TCR repertoires showed rising breadth and depth after two AZD1222 doses. Epitopes outside B.1.351 and B.1.1.7 mutated regions reportedly drew nearly half of spike TCRs. A mostly white British donor set with more females was recruited, and clonal diversity was possibly underestimated.

Method: immunoSEQ multiplex PCR; TCRdb's copy keeps in-frame clones and lacks some. This table holds 100,000 to 150,000 clones, 90% found once. As regards this clone: Its antigen is not identified.

Trimming left V 5 bases short and J 2 bases short, with 9 bases between. Germline V gives CDR1 SEHNR, CDR2 FQNEAQ (reference sequence). This CDR3 region has 14 residues. Sequenced here: peripheral blood, sampled on day 0 of MenACWY control vaccination. The chain combines TRBV7-9 with TRBJ2-2; a possible D gene is TRBD1 (6 bases). The source is an adult in good health. CDR3 bases: TGTGCCAGCAGCAAACAGGGCAACACCGGGGAGCTGTTTTTT. As protein: CASSKQGNTGELFF.